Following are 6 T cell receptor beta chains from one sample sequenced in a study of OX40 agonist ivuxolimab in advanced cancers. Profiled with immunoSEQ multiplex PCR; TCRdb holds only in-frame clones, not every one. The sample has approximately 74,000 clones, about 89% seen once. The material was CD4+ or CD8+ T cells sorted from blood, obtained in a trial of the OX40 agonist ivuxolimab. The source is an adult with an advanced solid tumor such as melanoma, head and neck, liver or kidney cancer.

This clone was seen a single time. DNA for the CDR3: TGTGCCAGCCTACCCTCGGGGGAGCTCACAGATACGCAGTATTTT. It encodes CASLPSGELTDTQYF. This rearrangement joins TRBV11-2 to TRBJ2-3; tentatively, D is TRBD2 (6 bases). The V gene's germline CDR1 is SGHAT and CDR2 FQNNGV. The CDR3 covers 15 residues. Trimming stripped 8 bases from V and 2 bases from J, with 17 bases between. The complete variable domain, with remaining parts taken from reference TRBV11-2 and TRBJ2-3, reads EAGVAQSPRYKIIEKRQSVAFWCNPISGHATLYWYQQILGQGPKLLIQFQNNGVVDDSQLPKDRFSAERLKGVDSTLKIQPAKLEDSAVYLCASLPSGELTDTQYFGPGTRLTVL.

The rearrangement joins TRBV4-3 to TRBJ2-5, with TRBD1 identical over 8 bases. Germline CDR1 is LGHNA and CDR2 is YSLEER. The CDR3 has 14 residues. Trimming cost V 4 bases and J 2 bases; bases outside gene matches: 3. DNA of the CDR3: TGCGCCAGCAGCCTTTACAGGGGGCAAGAGACCCAGTACTTC. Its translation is CASSLYRGQETQYF.

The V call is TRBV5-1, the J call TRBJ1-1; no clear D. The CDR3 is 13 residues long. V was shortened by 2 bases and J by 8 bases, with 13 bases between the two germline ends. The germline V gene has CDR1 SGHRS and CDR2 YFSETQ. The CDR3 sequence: CASSLDPTSEAFF. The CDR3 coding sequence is TGCGCCAGCAGCTTAGACCCAACATCGGAAGCTTTCTTT.

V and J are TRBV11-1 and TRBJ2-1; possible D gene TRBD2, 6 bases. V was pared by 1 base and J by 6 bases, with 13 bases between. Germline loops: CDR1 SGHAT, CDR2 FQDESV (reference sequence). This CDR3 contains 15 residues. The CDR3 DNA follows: TGTGCCAGCAGCTTAGGTCAGGGAGGTTCCAATGAGCAGTTCTTC. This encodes CASSLGQGGSNEQFF.

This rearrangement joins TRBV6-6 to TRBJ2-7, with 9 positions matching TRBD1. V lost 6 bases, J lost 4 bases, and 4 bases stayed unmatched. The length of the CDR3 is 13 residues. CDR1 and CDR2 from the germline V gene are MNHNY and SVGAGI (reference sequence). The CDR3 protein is CASRAQGAYEQYF. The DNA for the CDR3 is TGTGCCAGCAGGGCACAGGGGGCTTACGAGCAGTACTTC.

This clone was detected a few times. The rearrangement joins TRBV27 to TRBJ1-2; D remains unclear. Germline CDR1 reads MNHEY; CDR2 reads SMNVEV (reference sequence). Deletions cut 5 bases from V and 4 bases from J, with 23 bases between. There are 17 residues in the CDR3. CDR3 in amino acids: CASSPNVDGVFSYGYTF. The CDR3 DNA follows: TGTGCCAGCAGTCCTAACGTGGACGGGGTTTTTAGCTATGGCTACACCTTC.